What follows are 14 T cell receptor beta chains derived from one specimen sequenced in a study of T cell repertoires in cytomegalovirus infection. No antigen has been identified for these receptors. MiXCR was run by TCRdb on the reads, yielding one entry per CDR3 protein. The table lists about 570,000 distinct CDR3 sequences, 40% of them singletons. Source: cultured PBMCs, taken from culture after CMV antigen stimulation. The receptors here all came from a human donor in good health (CMV status not recorded). Some clones in this sample may be carry-over from other donors' samples.

The chain uses TRBV19 and TRBJ1-5; D not resolved. Trimming took 8 bases from V and 3 from J, leaving 11 bases between them. Looked up from germline, CDR1 is LNHDA and CDR2 is SQIVND (reference sequence). This CDR3 has 13 residues. The CDR3 DNA sequence: TGTGCCAGTTGTGTCAGCTTCAATCAGCCCCAGCATTTT. Its translation: CASCVSFNQPQHF.

This clonotype was observed a few times. This chain uses TRBV7-6 with TRBJ2-1; D is possibly TRBD1 or TRBD2 (7 bases each). CDR3 length: 16 residues. Germline CDR1 is SGHVS and CDR2 is FNYEAQ. Trimming removed 2 bases at V and 4 bases at J, with 15 bases between. DNA for the CDR3: TGTGCCAGCAGCTTATCGCAGGGGGAGGGGTACAATGAGCAGTTCTTC. This encodes CASSLSQGEGYNEQFF.

This clonotype appeared a few times. The CDR3 DNA follows: TGTGCCAGCAGTCCCATCCCCGAAGGGTCTATCTACGAGCAGTACTTC. Translation: CASSPIPEGSIYEQYF. The chain uses TRBV6-7 and TRBJ2-7; D is undetermined. TRBV6-7 is an ORF, with its function uncertain. The CDR3 is 16 residues long. V was shortened by 5 bases and J by 3 bases, with 20 bases between the two germline ends.

This clonotype was observed once. The rearrangement uses TRBV19 and TRBJ1-5, with TRBD1 matching over 9 bases. V lost 5 bases, J lost 7 bases, and 9 bases stayed unmatched. The CDR3 has 15 amino acids. Germline V lookup: CDR1 LNHDA, CDR2 SQIVND (reference sequence). Here the CDR3 reads CASSASTGGRQPQHF. The CDR3 bases are TGTGCCAGTAGTGCGTCTACAGGGGGCAGACAGCCCCAGCATTTT.

This chain joins TRBV7-9 and TRBJ1-1; tentative D call: TRBD1 (5 bases). Looked up from germline, CDR1 is SEHNR and CDR2 is FQNEAQ (reference sequence). This CDR3 region has 14 residues. The germline V and J ends were trimmed by 1 base and 6 bases, with 12 bases remaining between them. CDR3 amino acids: CASSLGGGTSEAFF. The CDR3, as DNA: TGTGCCAGCAGCTTAGGGGGGGGGACTTCTGAAGCTTTCTTT.

The chain carries TRBV7-6 and TRBJ1-5, with TRBD1 identical over 10 bases. This CDR3 is built from 15 residues. In germline, CDR1 is SGHVS, CDR2 FNYEAQ. V lost 4 bases, J lost 4 bases, and 4 bases stayed unmatched. CDR3 sequence: CASSSGTGVNQPQHF. CDR3 nucleotides: TGTGCCAGCAGCTCCGGGACAGGGGTTAATCAGCCCCAGCATTTT.

This clonotype was picked up a small number of times. V gene TRBV7-2 combines with J gene TRBJ2-1, with TRBD2 matching over 8 bases. The length of the CDR3 is 13 residues. Trimming removed 11 bases from V and 7 bases from J; junction bases left unmatched: 10. CDR1 is SGHTA and CDR2 is FQGNSA in the germline V gene. This CDR3 is CASRTGGHNEQFF. CDR3 bases: TGTGCCTCCCGGACGGGGGGGCATAATGAGCAGTTCTTC.

The V gene is TRBV12-3 or TRBV12-4, the J gene TRBJ1-6; no definite D call. This CDR3 is built from 13 residues. The germline V and J ends were trimmed by 5 bases and 8 bases, with 10 bases remaining between them. DNA for the CDR3: TGTGCCAGCAGTCCCGAGCGGGATTCACCCCTCCACTTT. Protein: CASSPERDSPLHF.

The V call is TRBV18, the J call TRBJ2-7; either TRBD1 or TRBD2 may fit D (5 bases each). Trimming removed 3 bases at V and 2 bases at J, with 14 bases between. The CDR3 has 15 residues. Germline V gene sequence: CDR1 KGHSH, CDR2 LQKENI. The CDR3 coding sequence is TGTGCCAGCTCACCCGTCGACTGGGGGACCTACGAGCAGTACTTC. Translating gives CASSPVDWGTYEQYF.

The table lists this clonotype with a few counts. This chain uses TRBV7-2 with TRBJ2-2; D is uncertain. The CDR3 extends over 15 amino acids. Per the germline V gene, CDR1 is SGHTA and CDR2 is FQGNSA. V was pared by 5 bases and J by 6 bases, with 16 bases between. This CDR3 is CASSALLGIPGELFF. The CDR3 DNA follows: TGTGCCAGCAGCGCTTTGCTGGGAATCCCCGGGGAGCTGTTTTTT. Full variable domain (remainder filled in from reference TRBV7-2 and TRBJ2-2): GAGVSQSPSNKVTEKGKDVELRCDPISGHTALYWYRQSLGQGLEFLIYFQGNSAPDKSGLPSDRFSAERTGGSVSTLTIQRTQQEDSAVYLCASSALLGIPGELFFGEGSRLTVL.

This clonotype was counted only a few times. J is TRBJ2-2 and V is TRBV7-8; D remains ambiguous. Germline-derived CDR1 and CDR2 are SGHVS and FQNEAQ. V lost 1 base and J 6 bases, leaving 6 bases between the germline ends. The CDR3 consists of 13 residues. As DNA, the CDR3 is TGTGCCAGCAGCTTAGTGATGGCCGGGGAGCTGTTTTTT. This gives the protein CASSLVMAGELFF.

This chain joins TRBV7-2 and TRBJ1-2; TRBD1 matches at 7 bases. The CDR3 extends over 14 amino acids. Per the germline V gene, CDR1 is SGHTA and CDR2 is FQGNSA. With V trimmed by 4 bases and J by 4 bases, 6 bases remained unmatched. The CDR3 DNA reads TGTGCCAGCAGCTCAGGGGGGCGAGGCTATGGCTACACCTTC. It encodes CASSSGGRGYGYTF. Together with reference TRBV7-2 and TRBJ1-2, the CDR3 gives the full variable domain: GAGVSQSPSNKVTEKGKDVELRCDPISGHTALYWYRQSLGQGLEFLIYFQGNSAPDKSGLPSDRFSAERTGGSVSTLTIQRTQQEDSAVYLCASSSGGRGYGYTFGSGTRLTVV.

The chain combines TRBV7-2 with TRBJ1-6; D is uncertain. The V end lost 3 bases, the J end lost 9 bases, and 15 bases lay between the germline ends. The CDR3 contains 15 residues. The germline CDR1 and CDR2 sequences are SGHTA and FQGNSA. CDR3 amino acids: CASSLEALSGSPLHF. As DNA, the CDR3 is TGTGCCAGCAGCTTGGAAGCCCTTAGTGGTTCACCCCTCCACTTT.

V and J are TRBV6-6 and TRBJ2-2; perhaps D is TRBD1 or TRBD2 (5 bases each). Germline V gives CDR1 MNHNY, CDR2 SVGAGI (reference sequence). The CDR3 totals 15 residues. V was trimmed by 6 bases and J by 6 bases, leaving 17 bases between them. CDR3 bases: TGTGCCAGCAGAAAGAACGAGGGGTATCCCGGGGAGCTGTTTTTT. Protein: CASRKNEGYPGELFF.